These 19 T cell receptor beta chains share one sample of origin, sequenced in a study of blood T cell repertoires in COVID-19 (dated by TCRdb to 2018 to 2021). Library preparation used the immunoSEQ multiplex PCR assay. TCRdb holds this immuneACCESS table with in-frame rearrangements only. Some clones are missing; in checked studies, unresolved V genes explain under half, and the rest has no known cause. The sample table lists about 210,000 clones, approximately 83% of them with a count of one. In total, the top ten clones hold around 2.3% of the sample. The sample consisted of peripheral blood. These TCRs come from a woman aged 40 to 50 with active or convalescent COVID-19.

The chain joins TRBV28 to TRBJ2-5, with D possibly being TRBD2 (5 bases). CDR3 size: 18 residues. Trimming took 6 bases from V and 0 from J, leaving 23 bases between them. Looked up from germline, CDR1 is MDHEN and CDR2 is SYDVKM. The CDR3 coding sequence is TGTGCCAGCAGCCCCCTTGATTCCGGGATCCCGTACCAAGAGACCCAGTACTTC. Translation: CASSPLDSGIPYQETQYF.

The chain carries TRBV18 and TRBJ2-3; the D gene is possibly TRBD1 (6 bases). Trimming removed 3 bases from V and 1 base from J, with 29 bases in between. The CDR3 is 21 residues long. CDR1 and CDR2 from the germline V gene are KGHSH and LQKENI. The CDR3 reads CASSPTLGQLHGLGGTDTQYF. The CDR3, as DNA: TGTGCCAGCTCACCTACACTGGGACAATTACACGGGTTAGGGGGCACAGATACGCAGTATTTT.

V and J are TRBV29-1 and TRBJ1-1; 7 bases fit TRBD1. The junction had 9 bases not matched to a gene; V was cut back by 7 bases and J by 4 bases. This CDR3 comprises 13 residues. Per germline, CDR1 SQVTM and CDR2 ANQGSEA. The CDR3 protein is CSEMTGRGTEAFF. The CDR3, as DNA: TGCAGCGAGATGACAGGGAGAGGCACTGAAGCTTTCTTT. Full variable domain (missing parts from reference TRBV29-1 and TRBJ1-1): SAVISQKPSRDICQRGTSLTIQCQVDSQVTMMFWYRQQPGQSLTLIATANQGSEATYESGFVIDKFPISRPNLTFSTLTVSNMSPEDSSIYLCSEMTGRGTEAFFGQGTRLTVV.

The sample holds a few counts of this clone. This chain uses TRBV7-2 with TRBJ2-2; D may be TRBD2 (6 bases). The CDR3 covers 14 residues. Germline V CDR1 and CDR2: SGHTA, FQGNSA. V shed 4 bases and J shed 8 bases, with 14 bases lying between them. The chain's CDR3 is CASSWRGFGGELFF. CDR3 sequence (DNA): TGTGCCAGCAGCTGGAGGGGTTTTGGAGGGGAGCTGTTTTTT.

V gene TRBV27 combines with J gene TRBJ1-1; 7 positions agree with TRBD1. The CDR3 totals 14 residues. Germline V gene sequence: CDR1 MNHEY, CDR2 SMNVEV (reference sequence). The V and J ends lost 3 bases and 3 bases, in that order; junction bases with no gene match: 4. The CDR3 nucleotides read TGTGCCAGCAGTTTCCAGGGGGACGACACTGAAGCTTTCTTT. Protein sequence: CASSFQGDDTEAFF.

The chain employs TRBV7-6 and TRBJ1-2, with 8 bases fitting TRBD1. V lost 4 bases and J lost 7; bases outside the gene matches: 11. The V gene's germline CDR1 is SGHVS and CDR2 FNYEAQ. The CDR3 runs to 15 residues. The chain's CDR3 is CASSSMGTGGGGYTF. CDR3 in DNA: TGTGCCAGCAGCTCTATGGGCACAGGGGGGGGTGGCTACACCTTC. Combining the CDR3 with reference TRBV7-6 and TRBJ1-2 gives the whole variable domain GAGVSQSPRYKVTKRGQDVALRCDPISGHVSLYWYRQALGQGPEFLTYFNYEAQQDKSGLPNDRFSAERPEGSISTLTIQRTEQRDSAMYRCASSSMGTGGGGYTFGSGTRLTVV.

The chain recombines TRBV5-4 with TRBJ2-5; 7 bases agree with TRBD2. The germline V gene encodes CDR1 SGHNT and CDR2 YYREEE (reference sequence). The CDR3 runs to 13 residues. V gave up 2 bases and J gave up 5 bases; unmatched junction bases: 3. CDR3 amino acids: CASSLLASETQYF. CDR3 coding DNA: TGTGCCAGCAGCTTACTAGCGAGTGAGACCCAGTACTTC.

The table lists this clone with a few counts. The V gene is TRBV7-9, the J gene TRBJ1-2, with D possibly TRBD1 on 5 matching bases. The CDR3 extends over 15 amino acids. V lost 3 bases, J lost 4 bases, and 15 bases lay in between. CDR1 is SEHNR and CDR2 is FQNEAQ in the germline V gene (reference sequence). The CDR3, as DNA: TGTGCCAGCAGCTTCCTCCCTTTCGACAGCTATGGCTACACCTTC. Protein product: CASSFLPFDSYGYTF.

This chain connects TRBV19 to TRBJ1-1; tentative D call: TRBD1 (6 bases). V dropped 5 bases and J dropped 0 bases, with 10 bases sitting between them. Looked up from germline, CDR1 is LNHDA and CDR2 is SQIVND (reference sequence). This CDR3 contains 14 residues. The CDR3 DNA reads TGTGCCAGTAGTCCGGGACACATGAACACTGAAGCTTTCTTT. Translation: CASSPGHMNTEAFF.

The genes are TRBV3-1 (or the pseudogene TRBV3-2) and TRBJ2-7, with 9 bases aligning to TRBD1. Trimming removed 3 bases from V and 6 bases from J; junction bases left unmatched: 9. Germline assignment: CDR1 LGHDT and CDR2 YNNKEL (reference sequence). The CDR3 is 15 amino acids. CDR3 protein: CASSHSTGGEGEQYF. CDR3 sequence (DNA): TGTGCCAGCAGCCATTCGACAGGGGGGGAAGGCGAGCAGTACTTC.

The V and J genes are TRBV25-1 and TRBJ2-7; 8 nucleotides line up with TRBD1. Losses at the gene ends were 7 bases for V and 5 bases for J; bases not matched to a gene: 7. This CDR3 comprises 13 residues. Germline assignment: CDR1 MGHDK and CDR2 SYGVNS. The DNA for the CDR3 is TGTGCCAGCACAGGACAGGGTCCGAACGAGCAGTACTTC. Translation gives CASTGQGPNEQYF.

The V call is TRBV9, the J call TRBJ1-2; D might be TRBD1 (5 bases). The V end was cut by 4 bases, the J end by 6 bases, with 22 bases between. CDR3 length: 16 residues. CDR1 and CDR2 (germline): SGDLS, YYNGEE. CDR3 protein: CASSKRYGGREDGYTF. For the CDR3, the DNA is TGTGCCAGCAGCAAGAGGTACGGGGGACGGGAGGATGGCTACACCTTC.

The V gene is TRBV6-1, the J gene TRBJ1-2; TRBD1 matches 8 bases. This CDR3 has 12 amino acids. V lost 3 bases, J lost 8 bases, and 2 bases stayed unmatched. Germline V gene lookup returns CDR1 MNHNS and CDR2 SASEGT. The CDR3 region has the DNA TGTGCCAGCAGTGATCCAGGGGGCGGCTACACCTTC. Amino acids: CASSDPGGGYTF.

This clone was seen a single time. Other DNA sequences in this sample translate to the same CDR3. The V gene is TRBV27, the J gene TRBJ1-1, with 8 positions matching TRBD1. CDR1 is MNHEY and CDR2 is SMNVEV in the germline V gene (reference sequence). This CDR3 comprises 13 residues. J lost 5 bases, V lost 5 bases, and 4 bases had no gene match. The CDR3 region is CASSTNRGTEAFF. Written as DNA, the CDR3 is TGTGCCAGCAGTACAAACAGGGGGACTGAAGCTTTCTTT.

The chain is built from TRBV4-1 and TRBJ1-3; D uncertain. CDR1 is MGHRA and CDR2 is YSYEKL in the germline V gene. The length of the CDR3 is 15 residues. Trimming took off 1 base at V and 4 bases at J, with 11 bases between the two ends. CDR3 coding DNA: TGCGCCAGCAGCCAAGTCGAGGGCGGCGGAAACACCATATATTTT. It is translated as CASSQVEGGGNTIYF.

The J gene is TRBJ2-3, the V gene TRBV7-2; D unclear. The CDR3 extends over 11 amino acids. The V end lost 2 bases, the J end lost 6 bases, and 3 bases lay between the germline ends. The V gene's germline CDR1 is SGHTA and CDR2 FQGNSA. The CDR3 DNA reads TGTGCCAGCAGCTTACTGGATACGCAGTATTTT. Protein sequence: CASSLLDTQYF.

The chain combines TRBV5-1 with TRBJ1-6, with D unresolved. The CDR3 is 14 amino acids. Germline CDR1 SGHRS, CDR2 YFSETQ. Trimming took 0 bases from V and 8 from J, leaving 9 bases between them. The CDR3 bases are TGCGCCAGCAGCTTGGGACAAAGAGATTCACCCCTCCACTTT. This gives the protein CASSLGQRDSPLHF.

CDR3 in amino acids: CASSYSIRAKETQYF. DNA of the CDR3: TGTGCCAGCAGTTACTCGATCAGGGCCAAAGAGACCCAGTACTTC. The chain couples TRBV6-5 to TRBJ2-5, with a tentative D call TRBD1 (5 bases). Germline values: CDR1 MNHEY, CDR2 SVGAGI. V dropped 0 bases and J dropped 3 bases, with 11 bases sitting between them. This CDR3 spans 15 amino acids.

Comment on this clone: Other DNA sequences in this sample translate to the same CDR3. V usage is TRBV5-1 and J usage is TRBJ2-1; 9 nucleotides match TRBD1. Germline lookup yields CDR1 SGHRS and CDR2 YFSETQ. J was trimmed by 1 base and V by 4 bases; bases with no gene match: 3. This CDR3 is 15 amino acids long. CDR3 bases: TGCGCCAGCAGCCCGGGACAGGGTTCCTACAATGAGCAGTTCTTC. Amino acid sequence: CASSPGQGSYNEQFF. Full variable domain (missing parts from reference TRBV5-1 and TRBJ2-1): KAGVTQTPRYLIKTRGQQVTLSCSPISGHRSVSWYQQTPGQGLQFLFEYFSETQRNKGNFPGRFSGRQFSNSRSEMNVSTLELGDSALYLCASSPGQGSYNEQFFGPGTRLTVL.